The 26 T cell receptor beta chains listed next were all sequenced from one sample in a study of T-cell reconstitution after alpha-beta-depleted transplantation in children. During its preparation, the TCRbeta library received unique molecular identifiers. TCRdb itself ran the PCR reads through MiXCR, one entry per CDR3 protein. In the table there are approximately 640,000 distinct CDR3 sequences, roughly 17% of which are singletons. The material sequenced was PBMCs from the stem cell graft donor, taken from the stem cell graft. Receptors originate from a human donor who donated a stem cell graft to a child with acute myeloid leukemia.

This clonotype was observed at least ten times. The chain carries TRBV20-1 and TRBJ1-6; D gene unclear. The CDR3 extends over 19 amino acids. Germline-derived CDR1 and CDR2 are DFQATT and SNEGSKA (reference sequence). The V end was cut by 0 bases, the J end by 4 bases, with 22 bases between. CDR3 residues: CSARDRVGGTRRYNSPLHF. The DNA for the CDR3 is TGCAGTGCTAGAGATCGGGTGGGCGGAACAAGGAGGTATAATTCACCCCTCCACTTT.

This clonotype has only a few counts. The chain joins TRBV13 to TRBJ2-3; 9 bases are a match to TRBD1. Germline assignment: CDR1 PRHDT and CDR2 FYEKMQ (reference sequence). The CDR3 covers 17 residues. Unmatched junction bases numbered 10, after V lost 1 base and J lost 5 bases. The DNA for the CDR3 is TGTGCCAGCAGCTTAGCACACGGGACAGGGATAAGAGATACGCAGTATTTT. It yields the protein CASSLAHGTGIRDTQYF.

This clonotype has ten or more counts. The chain employs TRBV24-1 and TRBJ2-2, with 9 positions matching TRBD1. From germline, CDR1 is KGHDR and CDR2 SFDVKD. V lost 7 bases, J lost 4 bases, and 3 bases stayed unmatched. CDR3 length: 14 amino acids. The CDR3 DNA reads as TGTGCCACCAGGGGACAGGGTGCCACCGGGGAGCTGTTTTTT. It translates to CATRGQGATGELFF.

The chain recombines TRBV15 with TRBJ2-3, with a weak D call TRBD2 (6 bases). Between the trimmed V and J ends, which lost 1 base and 2 bases, there was a span of 13 bases. The CDR3 contains 16 residues. CDR1 LNHNV and CDR2 YYDKDF come from the germline V gene (reference sequence). In DNA form, the CDR3 reads TGTGCCACCAGCAGAGGGGAGGTCCCGTCCACAGATACGCAGTATTTT. Its protein product is CATSRGEVPSTDTQYF.

This rearrangement joins TRBV15 to TRBJ1-5; D is uncertain. Germline CDR1 LNHNV, CDR2 YYDKDF (reference sequence). Trimming removed 8 bases at V and 5 bases at J, with 13 bases between. CDR3 length: 13 residues. The CDR3 sequence is CATGSNRYQPQHF. Here the CDR3 DNA reads TGTGCCACCGGCTCCAACCGGTATCAGCCCCAGCATTTT.

This clonotype was seen a handful of times. The CDR3 sequence is CASSLDRAGNILGNEQFF. CDR3 nucleotides: TGTGCCAGCAGCTTAGATAGGGCAGGGAATATTTTGGGTAATGAGCAGTTCTTC. The chain uses TRBV11-2 and TRBJ2-1; possibly TRBD1 for D (5 bases). The V and J ends lost 0 bases and 7 bases respectively, with 22 bases between them. The CDR3 extends over 18 amino acids. Germline values: CDR1 SGHAT, CDR2 FQNNGV.

The J gene is TRBJ1-2, the V gene TRBV6-1; D remains unclear. The V gene's germline CDR1 is MNHNS and CDR2 SASEGT. CDR3 length equals 12 residues. Trimming removed 7 bases from V and 4 bases from J, with 10 bases in between. The CDR3 loop is CASTRMGYGYTF. CDR3 nucleotides: TGTGCCAGCACGAGAATGGGCTATGGCTACACCTTC.

This clonotype was picked up a small number of times. J is TRBJ1-4 and V is TRBV5-1; the D is unclear. CDR1 is SGHRS and CDR2 is YFSETQ in the germline V gene. V lost 6 bases to trimming and J lost 1 base, with 16 bases between them. CDR3 length: 16 residues. The CDR3 sequence is CASKGSGLGTNEKLFF. Written as DNA, the CDR3 is TGCGCCAGCAAAGGAAGTGGACTGGGAACTAATGAAAAACTGTTTTTT. Supplemented by reference TRBV5-1 and TRBJ1-4, the full variable domain reads KAGVTQTPRYLIKTRGQQVTLSCSPISGHRSVSWYQQTPGQGLQFLFEYFSETQRNKGNFPGRFSGRQFSNSRSEMNVSTLELGDSALYLCASKGSGLGTNEKLFFGSGTQLSVL.

This clonotype was detected a few times. The rearrangement links TRBV12-3 or TRBV12-4 to TRBJ1-5; D uncertain. The CDR3 has 13 residues. V shed 7 bases and J shed 0 bases, with 7 bases lying between them. The CDR3 region has the DNA TGTGCCAGCACATTGGATAGCAATCAGCCCCAGCATTTT. Translation: CASTLDSNQPQHF.

The CDR3 bases are TGTGCCAGCAGTTTAATTGGGGCCTACAATGAGCAGTTCTTC. Protein product: CASSLIGAYNEQFF. The chain carries TRBV12-3 or TRBV12-4 and TRBJ2-1; D unclear. The CDR3 runs to 14 residues. Trimming cost V 2 bases and J 2 bases, with 7 bases left between them.

In this sample, this clonotype turned up many times. CDR3 DNA sequence: TGCAGTGCAAGGACATACGAAGCTTTCTTT. Translated: CSARTYEAFF. The V call is TRBV20-1, the J call TRBJ1-1, with D possibly TRBD1 on 5 matching bases. Trimming cost V 6 bases and J 8 bases, with 10 bases left between them. This CDR3 has 10 amino acids. The germline V gene encodes CDR1 DFQATT and CDR2 SNEGSKA (reference sequence).

This clonotype was counted a few times. The V gene is TRBV28, the J gene TRBJ2-7; weak D call: TRBD2 (6 bases). The CDR3 loop spans 14 amino acids. The ends were cut back, 3 bases at V and 5 bases at J, with 14 bases in the middle. Germline V gene data show CDR1 as MDHEN and CDR2 as SYDVKM. The CDR3 nucleotides read TGTGCCAGCAGTTTGCGGGGTAACAACCACGAGCAGTACGTC. Its protein product is CASSLRGNNHEQYV.

This chain joins TRBV20-1 and TRBJ2-5; TRBD1 agrees at 7 bases. Germline values: CDR1 DFQATT, CDR2 SNEGSKA (reference sequence). The V and J ends lost 2 bases and 5 bases, in that order; junction bases with no gene match: 8. The CDR3 runs to 14 residues. The CDR3 protein is CSARPGQKGETQYF. In DNA, the CDR3 is TGCAGTGCTAGACCGGGACAGAAGGGGGAGACCCAGTACTTC.

The table lists this clonotype with many counts. This chain connects TRBV29-1 to TRBJ2-1; 9 nucleotides match TRBD1. Germline values: CDR1 SQVTM, CDR2 ANQGSEA. The CDR3 runs to 12 residues. Germline trimming cut 6 bases from V and 7 bases from J; bases unmatched to any gene: 4. DNA of the CDR3: TGCAGCGTCGGACAGGGGAGGAATGAGCAGTTCTTC. It is translated as CSVGQGRNEQFF.

In its sample, this clonotype was seen many times. The chain combines TRBV20-1 with TRBJ1-5; TRBD1 matches 8 bases. The CDR3 is 15 residues long. Germline lookup yields CDR1 DFQATT and CDR2 SNEGSKA (reference sequence). J was trimmed by 0 bases and V by 2 bases; bases with no gene match: 3. This CDR3 is CSARIQGGSNQPQHF. CDR3 sequence (DNA): TGCAGTGCTAGAATACAGGGGGGTAGCAATCAGCCCCAGCATTTT.

The rearrangement joins TRBV29-1 to TRBJ1-3; possible D gene TRBD1, 5 bases. The CDR3 is 17 residues long. Germline V lookup: CDR1 SQVTM, CDR2 ANQGSEA. Trimming left V 0 bases short and J 4 bases short, with 19 bases between. The CDR3 region is CSVEDRQSHPLGNTIYF. CDR3 DNA sequence: TGCAGCGTTGAAGACCGACAGAGCCATCCTCTAGGAAACACCATATATTTT.

The chain recombines TRBV29-1 with TRBJ2-1; the match to TRBD2 covers 9 bases. The trim removed 7 bases at V and 2 bases at J, leaving 9 bases unmatched. The CDR3 is made up of 15 amino acids. Germline CDR1 and CDR2: SQVTM and ANQGSEA. The chain's CDR3 is CSDKAGGGAYNEQFF. In nucleotides, the CDR3 is TGCAGCGACAAAGCGGGCGGGGGGGCCTACAATGAGCAGTTCTTC.

This clonotype was seen ten or more times. V gene TRBV12-3 or TRBV12-4 combines with J gene TRBJ2-1; TRBD1 or TRBD2 may be the D gene (5 bases each). V shed 7 bases and J shed 9 bases, with 16 bases lying between them. This CDR3 has 13 residues. CDR3 DNA: TGTGCCAGCAAGAAGGGGAGTGTCCCTGAGCAGTTCTTC. Amino acid sequence: CASKKGSVPEQFF.

This clonotype was detected only a few times. This chain links TRBV6-2 or TRBV6-3 with TRBJ1-2, with D unresolved. This CDR3 has 14 residues. Trimming pared 7 bases from V and 5 bases from J, leaving 17 bases between. The germline gives CDR1 MNHEY, CDR2 SVGEGT. Written as DNA, the CDR3 is TGTGCCAGCACCCCAGGCCCAGAAACTTATGGCTACACCTTC. This sequence encodes CASTPGPETYGYTF.

In this sample, this clonotype turned up many times. This chain uses TRBV29-1 with TRBJ2-7; D may be TRBD1 (6 bases). The CDR3 consists of 14 residues. V was clipped by 0 bases and J by 3 bases, with 12 bases between them. Germline V lookup: CDR1 SQVTM, CDR2 ANQGSEA. The CDR3, as DNA: TGCAGCGTTGAAGATCCCGACAGGTACTACGAGCAGTACTTC. Encoded protein: CSVEDPDRYYEQYF.

The DNA of the CDR3 is TGTGCCAGCAGCCAACGGGTGGTCCCCCAGGGACTTACACTCACAGATACGCAGTATTTT. Amino acids: CASSQRVVPQGLTLTDTQYF. The rearrangement joins TRBV7-6 to TRBJ2-3; maybe TRBD2 (6 bases). The CDR3 is 20 amino acids. Germline V gene sequence: CDR1 SGHVS, CDR2 FNYEAQ. Trimming cost V 5 bases and J 2 bases, with 29 bases left between them.

The chain employs TRBV28 and TRBJ2-1; a weak D match, TRBD1 (6 bases). The V and J ends lost 3 bases and 2 bases respectively, with 11 bases between them. In germline, CDR1 is MDHEN, CDR2 SYDVKM. The CDR3 is 15 residues long. The CDR3 nucleotides are TGTGCCAGCAGTTTCTCCAGGGGCACCTACAATGAGCAGTTCTTC. This sequence encodes CASSFSRGTYNEQFF.

This clonotype was recorded at least ten times. The CDR3: CATLIVWGTEAFF. As DNA, the CDR3 is TGTGCCACCCTAATCGTTTGGGGCACTGAAGCTTTCTTT. The rearrangement uses TRBV25-1 and TRBJ1-1; D remains ambiguous. Trimming shortened V by 10 bases and J by 4 bases, and 16 bases separated the two germline ends. The CDR3 loop spans 13 amino acids. The germline V gene has CDR1 MGHDK and CDR2 SYGVNS.

This clonotype was found many times. The J gene is TRBJ2-1, the V gene TRBV29-1; D not resolved. Germline V lookup: CDR1 SQVTM, CDR2 ANQGSEA. The CDR3 is 11 residues long. V was pared by 3 bases and J by 12 bases, with 12 bases between. The CDR3 DNA is TGCAGCGTTGAGTCCGGCACCTTGCAGTTCTTC. It encodes CSVESGTLQFF.

The CDR3 coding sequence is TGTGCCAGCAGCAGACGGGATATAGTGGGTGAAAAACTGTTTTTT. This codes for CASSRRDIVGEKLFF. The V gene is TRBV7-8, the J gene TRBJ1-4, with D unclear. Germline V gene data show CDR1 as SGHVS and CDR2 as FQNEAQ. V lost 5 bases and J 7 bases, leaving 17 bases between the germline ends. This CDR3 is 15 amino acids long.

This clonotype was seen many times. The chain links TRBV29-1 to TRBJ1-5; the D gene is possibly TRBD1 (5 bases). Germline CDR1 is SQVTM and CDR2 is ANQGSEA. V shed 4 bases and J shed 5 bases, with 6 bases lying between them. The CDR3 spans 11 residues. Here the CDR3 DNA reads TGCAGCGTTGGAGGGGATCAGCCCCAGCATTTT. Encoded protein: CSVGGDQPQHF.